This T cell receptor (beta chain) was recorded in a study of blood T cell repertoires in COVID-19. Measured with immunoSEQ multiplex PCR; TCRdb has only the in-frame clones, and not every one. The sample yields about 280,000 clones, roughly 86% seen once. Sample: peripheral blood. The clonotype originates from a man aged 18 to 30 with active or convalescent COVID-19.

CDR3 residues: CASSLEGREAFF. CDR3 coding DNA: TGCGCCAGCAGCTTGGAAGGGAGAGAAGCTTTCTTT. V is TRBV5-1 and J is TRBJ1-1; D gene unclear. V was shortened by 0 bases and J by 8 bases, with 8 bases between the two germline ends. This CDR3 has 12 residues. Germline assignment: CDR1 SGHRS and CDR2 YFSETQ.